A selection of T cell receptor beta chains follows, all from one sample in a study of cytomegalovirus exposure and HLA in healthy donors. Repertoires were generated with immunoSEQ multiplex PCR, while TCRdb's copy carries only in-frame clones and drops some. This table holds approximately 200,000 clones, roughly 80% found once. The sequencing sample was made of PBMCs. The source of these receptors is a boy between 10 and 17 years old in good health and CMV-seronegative. Each CDR3 is given with its conserved first and last residue. A D gene is named only where the DNA matches it firmly. A row's size may be missing; if present it is once, few, many or a size class.

size,D,V,J,length,DNA,CDR3
.,TRBD2,TRBV5-1,TRBJ2-2,15,TGCGCCAGCAGCCCGGGACTAGCGGGAGCTGGGGAGCTGTTTTTT,CASSPGLAGAGELFF
.,.,TRBV5-4,TRBJ1-1,14,TGTGCCACCAAGACGGTGGGGGGAGGAGGTGAAGCTTTCTTT,CATKTVGGGGEAFF
few,.,TRBV4-3,TRBJ2-7,16,TGCGCCAGCAGCCAAGTACCCGGGACTGCCTCCTACGAGCAGTACTTC,CASSQVPGTASYEQYF
once,TRBD1,TRBV9,TRBJ2-1,15,TGTGCCAGCAGCGAGACAGGGGGCTTCTACAATGAGCAGTTCTTC,CASSETGGFYNEQFF
.,.,TRBV6-1,TRBJ2-1,15,TGTGCCAGCAGTGAGGGCTTGAGCTCCTACAATGAGCAGTTCTTC,CASSEGLSSYNEQFF
.,TRBD1,TRBV7-9,TRBJ1-2,15,TGTGCCAGCAGCCTCGGGACAGGGAGAAGCTATGGCTACACCTTC,CASSLGTGRSYGYTF
few,TRBD2,TRBV18,TRBJ2-7,14,TGTGCCAGCTCGTCGGGGAGGGCAGGCTACGAGCAGTACTTC,CASSSGRAGYEQYF
.,TRBD2,TRBV11-2,TRBJ2-7,14,TGTGCCAGCAGCTTGGGACTAGCGGGACGCGAGCAGTACTTC,CASSLGLAGREQYF
.,.,TRBV10-3,TRBJ1-1,13,TGTGCCATCAACGAACAGTTGAACACTGAAGCTTTCTTT,CAINEQLNTEAFF
.,TRBD1,TRBV7-9,TRBJ2-7,15,TGTGCCAGCAGCGTCGGGACAGCGAGAACCTACGAGCAGTACTTC,CASSVGTARTYEQYF
.,.,TRBV28,TRBJ1-4,16,TGTGCCAGCAGTGATAGTGGTACGATCGTAAATGAAAAACTGTTTTTT,CASSDSGTIVNEKLFF
.,TRBD1,TRBV6-5,TRBJ1-6,16,TGTGCCAGCAGTTACGATGCCGGGACAGGGTACTCACCCCTCCACTTT,CASSYDAGTGYSPLHF
.,.,TRBV5-6,TRBJ2-1,11,TGTGCCAGCCATAGATACAATGAGCAGTTCTTC,CASHRYNEQFF
.,.,TRBV7-9,TRBJ2-1,15,TGTGCCAGCAGCCGCACTAGTAGGCCCTTTAATGAGCAGTTCTTC,CASSRTSRPFNEQFF
few,.,TRBV30,TRBJ1-2,14,TGTGCCTGGAGTGTATGGGACACCAACTATGGCTACACCTTC,CAWSVWDTNYGYTF
.,.,TRBV9,TRBJ1-1,15,TGTGCCAGCAGCGTAGTGGGCAATTTGAACACTGAAGCTTTCTTT,CASSVVGNLNTEAFF
.,.,TRBV5-1,TRBJ2-7,14,TGCGCCAGCAGTTTGCGCAGGGGTGAGTACGAGCAGTACTTC,CASSLRRGEYEQYF
.,TRBD1,TRBV5-8,TRBJ1-2,14,TGTGCCAGCAGCTTGCCCGGGACAGTCTATGGCTACACCTTC,CASSLPGTVYGYTF
.,.,TRBV28,TRBJ1-2,13,TGTGCCAGCAGTTTCCTGGGAGCCTATGGCTACACCTTC,CASSFLGAYGYTF
.,.,TRBV9,TRBJ2-2,14,TGTGCCAGCAGCGTAGTGTCCGTCACCGGGGAGCTGTTTTTT,CASSVVSVTGELFF
.,TRBD1,TRBV5-1,TRBJ2-5,14,TGCGCCAGCAGCCTCGGACAGGGGCAAGAGACCCAGTACTTC,CASSLGQGQETQYF
once,.,TRBV19,TRBJ2-7,15,TGTGCCAGTAGTATATCAGGTCAGTTCTCCTACGAGCAGTACTTC,CASSISGQFSYEQYF
.,.,TRBV7-8,TRBJ1-1,14,TGTGCCAGCAGTTCGGGTCTGATGAACACTGAAGCTTTCTTT,CASSSGLMNTEAFF
once,.,TRBV5-4,TRBJ2-7,13,TGTGCCAGCAGTCTTGAGGCAAGACGGGAGCAGTACTTC,CASSLEARREQYF
.,TRBD1,TRBV18,TRBJ1-1,13,TGTGCCAGCTCGGGGGACAGGGGAACTGAAGCTTTCTTT,CASSGDRGTEAFF
.,TRBD2,TRBV5-1,TRBJ2-7,14,TGCGCCAGCAGCGATCCGACTAGCGCGTACGAGCAGTACTTC,CASSDPTSAYEQYF
.,TRBD2,TRBV28,TRBJ2-1,18,TGTGCCAGCAGTATACATGGACTAGCGGGGTACTCCTACAATGAGCAGTTCTTC,CASSIHGLAGYSYNEQFF
few,.,TRBV5-6,TRBJ2-1,14,TGTGCCAGCAGCTTGGTATTTACGGGGAATGAGCAGTTCTTC,CASSLVFTGNEQFF
.,TRBD2,TRBV19,TRBJ2-7,20,TGTGCCAGTAGTATGGCTGCCCTAGCGGGAGGGCTGCAGTACTCCTACGAGCAGTACTTC,CASSMAALAGGLQYSYEQYF
.,.,TRBV15,TRBJ2-1,14,TGTGCCACCAGCAGAGCGGGGAGATACAATGAGCAGTTCTTC,CATSRAGRYNEQFF
.,.,TRBV10-1,TRBJ2-2,15,TGCGCCAGCAGTGACTCGGGGATGGGAAGCGGGGAGCTGTTTTTT,CASSDSGMGSGELFF
.,TRBD1,TRBV9,TRBJ1-2,13,TGTGCCAGCAGGGGACAGACTGATGTTGGCTACACCTTC,CASRGQTDVGYTF
.,.,TRBV11-2,TRBJ1-1,11,TGTGCCAGCAGCTGGGGCAGGGAAGCTTTCTTT,CASSWGREAFF
.,.,TRBV7-9,TRBJ1-2,14,TGTGCCAGCAGCTTAGAAGGTGGAGGCTATGGCTACACCTTC,CASSLEGGGYGYTF
.,TRBD1,TRBV2,TRBJ2-2,18,TGTGCCAGCAGTGAAGCGAAGCGGACAGGGACGGGTACCGGGGAGCTGTTTTTT,CASSEAKRTGTGTGELFF
few,.,TRBV2,TRBJ1-1,13,TGTGCCAGCAGTGAAGAACGACAGCGTGAAGCTTTCTTT,CASSEERQREAFF
.,.,TRBV19,TRBJ2-7,13,TGTGCCAGTAGTGATCTGGGGGGCTACGAGCAGTACTTC,CASSDLGGYEQYF
.,.,TRBV10-3,TRBJ2-7,12,TGTGCCATCAGTGAGGGCGGAGACGAGCAGTACTTC,CAISEGGDEQYF
once,.,TRBV4-1,TRBJ1-1,14,TGCGCCAGCAGGAACAGGGCTAAGAACACTGAAGCTTTCTTT,CASRNRAKNTEAFF
.,.,TRBV18,TRBJ1-3,13,TGTGCCAGCTCACCCTCCTCTGGAAACACCATATATTTT,CASSPSSGNTIYF
.,.,TRBV6-1,TRBJ2-5,11,TGTGCCAGCAGTCGGGGGGAGACCCAGTACTTC,CASSRGETQYF
few,TRBD2,TRBV5-6,TRBJ2-1,16,TGTGCCAGCAGTCCCCCGGGACTAGCGTACCACAATGAGCAGTTCTTC,CASSPPGLAYHNEQFF